This T cell receptor beta chain stems from a study of blood T cell repertoires in COVID-19 (dated by TCRdb to the early 2020s). The study in broad terms: Samples from collaborators originated in the United States, Italy and Spain and spanned both the acute and convalescent phases of COVID-19. The prospective study material was composed of cDNA or gDNA derived from T cells, B-cell-depleted T cells, or PBMCs. The dataset comprised deeply sampled blood TCRbeta repertoires from subjects exposed to, actively infected with, or recovered from COVID-19. The repertoires were released in a freely available public database intended as a resource for research on the immune response to SARS-CoV-2. The samples were drawn from the first 160 participants of the ongoing ImmuneRACE study and from about 1,200 subjects provided by 6 global collaborators. Sample metadata almost always included a de-identified subject ID, COVID-19 status, age in years and sex. Where available, HLA class I and class II types were obtained from metadata supplied by the sample provider rather than from assay-based typing.

Each collaborating institution followed its own protocols to collect whole blood in K2EDTA tubes. For TCRbeta analysis, collaborators shipped samples as frozen whole blood, isolated PBMCs, or DNA extracted from either of those sample types. Trimming takes 1 base from V and 12 bases from J, and the germline ends sit 10 bases apart. CDR1 and CDR2, per the germline V gene, are SGHDN and FVKESK. The CDR3, cysteine through phenylalanine, is 12 amino acids long. The only DNA kept is the CDR3, 36 bases in frame from the first base. The immunoSEQ Assay, a bias-controlled multiplex PCR, was used to amplify TCRbeta CDR3 regions from genomic DNA. The study's processing was this. The number of nucleated cells in each sample was estimated from the amplification of reference gene primers within the assay. To quantify the absolute abundance of each unique TCRbeta CDR3 rearrangement, sequence reads were collapsed and filtered. For each sample, productive Simpson clonality was calculated as the square root of Simpson's diversity index over productive rearrangements. Not all clones reach the TCRdb copy of this immuneACCESS table, which keeps in-frame sequences only. Checked studies attribute under half of the gap to unresolved V genes and leave the rest unexplained. That table furnishes V, J and clone size, whereas the DNA furnished D and trimming. In this sample the table shows roughly 70,000 clones, roughly 90% of which occur a single time. The ten most abundant clones make up around 4.2% of the sample.

What the authors observed across the whole study: The amount of clinical and demographic metadata varied by source and participant and was provided uncurated.

Of note for this clone: What antigen it recognizes has not been identified. Base quality data are lacking; no much larger clone is found one base away.

This sequence uses TRBV14 and TRBJ2-1; TRBD2 could be the D gene, as 6 bases match. Input material: peripheral blood. This clonotype was obtained from a man aged 70 or older with acute or convalescent COVID-19. The CDR3 corresponds to CASSQAQEGQFF. The base sequence is TGTGCCAGCAGCCAAGCCCAGGAGGGGCAGTTCTTC.